The clone carrying this T cell receptor (beta chain) has ten or more counts. Antigen specificity is unknown. The data derive from a study of T-cell reconstitution after alpha-beta-depleted transplantation in children. Unique molecular identifiers were used in preparing the TCRbeta library. TCRdb reprocessed the PCR reads with MiXCR, giving one entry per CDR3 protein. This repertoire shows around 440,000 distinct CDR3 sequences, about 10% found once; its top ten account for around 2%. Trimming removed 4 bases from V and 1 base from J, with 14 bases in between. The germline V gene has CDR1 MGHRA and CDR2 YSYEKL. This CDR3 has 17 amino acids. Study findings and constraints: Several hundred graft clones that had expanded were reportedly the source of alpha-beta T cells about two months after transplant. There were some patients whose high TCRbeta diversity at day 60 came from surviving recipient T cells and thymic progenitors. Most T-cell counts and diversity one year after the transplant came from T cells that were newly produced.

The receptor comes from a child between 2 and 9 years old with inherited bone marrow failure, due to receive a stem cell transplant. This chain joins TRBV4-1 and TRBJ2-6; D may be TRBD1 or TRBD2 (6 bases each). Here the sequenced sample was PBMCs, taken before TCRalphabeta/CD19-depleted stem cell transplant. The CDR3 DNA sequence: TGCGCCAGCAGCCCGAGCGGAGGGGGTTCTGGGGCCAACGTCCTGACTTTC. It encodes CASSPSGGGSGANVLTF.